The sequence of this TCR beta chain was determined in a study of control samples from healthy donors and cancer patients. Only in-frame clones appear in the TCRdb table, and some are missing; sequencing was by immunoSEQ multiplex PCR. This sample has approximately 140,000 clones, with roughly 94% found just once. V was cut by 5 bases and J by 0 bases, with 16 bases left in between. The length of the CDR3 is 17 residues. Germline values: CDR1 SEHNR, CDR2 FQNEAQ (reference sequence). V is TRBV7-9 and J is TRBJ2-2; D perhaps matches TRBD1 (6 bases). Sequences were obtained from blood. This clonotype originated in a man aged 40-49 years in good health. The CDR3 spells CASSRPGQPSNTGELFF. CDR3 sequence (DNA): TGTGCCAGCAGCCGACCAGGACAGCCTTCGAACACCGGGGAGCTGTTTTTT. Full variable domain (outside the CDR3, taken from reference TRBV7-9 and TRBJ2-2): DTGVSQNPRHKITKRGQNVTFRCDPISEHNRLYWYRQTLGQGPEFLTYFQNEAQLEKSRLLSDRFSAERPKGSFSTLEIQRTEQGDSAMYLCASSRPGQPSNTGELFFGEGSRLTVL.